This section outlines one T cell receptor (beta chain) sequence together with its context. Its antigen is still unknown. The junction departs from the called germline gene at one end, perhaps through a read error. The data were taken from a study of read filtering for tumor transcriptome and immune sequencing. In the study overall: Transcriptome libraries were built from DNase-treated RNA.

This library used 300 to 500 ng RNA and molecular barcoded adaptors spanning alpha/delta and beta/gamma chains. TCRdb fed the reads into MiXCR, producing one record per CDR3 protein. Of tens of thousands of distinct CDR3 sequences in the sample, 20% to 25% were seen once. From germline, CDR1 is SGHRS and CDR2 YFSETQ. This CDR3 has 15 amino acids. Findings and limits, study-wide: Single-read clonotypes: approximately 87% of IR-seq clonotypes (roughly 4% of reads), 65% to 75% of RNA-seq clonotypes (around 45% of reads).

Sequencing used a population of CD138-negative cells sorted from bone marrow. The TCR was taken from a donor over 35 with multiple myeloma. The chain is built from TRBV5-1 and TRBJ1-1; tentative D call: TRBD1 (5 bases). This CDR3 reads CASAEAGGMNTEASF. The CDR3 nucleotides are TGCGCCAGCGCAGAGGCTGGGGGAATGAACACTGAAGCTTCCTTT.